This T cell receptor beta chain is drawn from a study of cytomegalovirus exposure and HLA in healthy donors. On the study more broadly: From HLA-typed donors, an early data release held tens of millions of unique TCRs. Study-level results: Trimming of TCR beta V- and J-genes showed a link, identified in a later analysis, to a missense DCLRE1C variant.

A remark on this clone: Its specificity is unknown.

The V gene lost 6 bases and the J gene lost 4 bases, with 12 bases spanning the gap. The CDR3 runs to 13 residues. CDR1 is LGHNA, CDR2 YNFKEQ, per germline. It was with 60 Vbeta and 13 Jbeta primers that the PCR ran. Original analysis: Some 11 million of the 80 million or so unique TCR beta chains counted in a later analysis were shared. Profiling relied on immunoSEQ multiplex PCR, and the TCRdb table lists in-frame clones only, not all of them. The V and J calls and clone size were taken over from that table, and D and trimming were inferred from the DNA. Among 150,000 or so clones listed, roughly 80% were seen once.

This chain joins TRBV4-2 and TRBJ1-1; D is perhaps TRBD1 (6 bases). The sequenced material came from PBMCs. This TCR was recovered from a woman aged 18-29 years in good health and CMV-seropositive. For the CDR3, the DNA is TGTGCCAGCAGACGAACAGGGCTCACTGAAGCTTTCTTT. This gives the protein CASRRTGLTEAFF.